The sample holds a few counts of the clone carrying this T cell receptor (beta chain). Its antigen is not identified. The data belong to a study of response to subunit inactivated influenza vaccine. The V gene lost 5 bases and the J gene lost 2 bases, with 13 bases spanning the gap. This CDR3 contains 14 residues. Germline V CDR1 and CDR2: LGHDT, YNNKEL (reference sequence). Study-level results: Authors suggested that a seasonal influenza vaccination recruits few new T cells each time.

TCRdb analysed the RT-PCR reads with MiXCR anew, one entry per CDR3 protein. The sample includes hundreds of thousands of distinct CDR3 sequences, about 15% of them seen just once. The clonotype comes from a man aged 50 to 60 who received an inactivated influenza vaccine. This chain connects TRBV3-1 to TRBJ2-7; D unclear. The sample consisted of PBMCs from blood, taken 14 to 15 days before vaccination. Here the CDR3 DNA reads TGTGCCAGCAGCTTCAAGGCGTATCCCTACGAGCAGTACTTC. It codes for CASSFKAYPYEQYF.